Sequencing of this TCR beta chain was carried out in a study of blood T cell repertoires in COVID-19. About the study: Sources were T cells, B-cell-depleted T cells, or PBMCs; the material itself was cDNA or gDNA.

This clone was seen only once. The V gene's germline CDR1 is SGHAT and CDR2 FQNNGV. The CDR3 consists of 17 residues. V was clipped by 1 base and J by 0 bases; unmatched bases: 6. As originally analysed: Amplification from reference gene primers served as the basis for estimated nucleated cell counts. Profiling relied on immunoSEQ multiplex PCR, and the TCRdb table lists in-frame clones only, not all of them. V and J calls and clone size are those listed in that table; D and trimming were worked out from the DNA. The table includes about 71,000 clones, 75% to 90% detected once. The sequencing input was peripheral blood. The chain links TRBV11-2 to TRBJ2-1, with 7 bases fitting TRBD2. This receptor was obtained from a man aged 80 or over with acute or convalescent COVID-19. This CDR3 reads CASSLVGGISSYNEQFF. In DNA form, the CDR3 reads TGTGCCAGCAGCTTAGTGGGAGGGATTAGCTCCTACAATGAGCAGTTCTTC.